Below, one T cell receptor beta chain is given with its context. Its antigen is not yet known. No much larger clone exists at a distance of one base, and base qualities are not known. For CDR1 and CDR2, the germline V gene lists LGHNA and YSLEER. From the cysteine up to the phenylalanine, the CDR3 has a length of 16 residues. Of the read, only the CDR3 DNA is kept; its 48 bases are in frame from base 1. Relative to germline, V is missing 0 bases and J is missing 1 base, with 6 bases of the junction outside any gene match. The time point label on this specimen signifies: 6 months after combined kidney and bone marrow transplant. Related donors were used in the transplants with nonmyeloablative bone marrow transplantation, and mixed chimerism was transient in the human trials. Unstimulated Tregs (CD4+CD25+CD127-), CD4+ non-Tregs (CD4+CD25-), CD4 and CD8 cells were FACS-sorted from thawed PBMCs. The patients were a few recipients of combined kidney and bone marrow transplants from the ITN036ST trial, and samples were available only from these trial subjects. Healthy control blood was processed to PBMCs with a Ficoll density gradient and then cryopreserved, whereas patient PBMCs were collected both before and after transplant.

These data originate in a study of Tregs in tolerant kidney transplant recipients (dated by TCRdb to the late 2010s). The study in broad terms: Before combined kidney and bone marrow transplantation, this study identified donor-specific regulatory T cells using TCRbeta sequencing and then followed those same cells after transplant. The paper's findings and limits, for the study overall: Biological reproducibility was not directly assessed, although technical replication error appeared to be minimal. Because the study included only a small number of patients, the results must be confirmed in larger populations and under other immunosuppression protocols. PCR primers changed over time for some patients, so nucleotide-level comparison across those patients' samples was not possible. Donor-specific Treg expansion exceeded global Treg expansion in tolerant patients, suggesting antigen-driven rather than nonspecific expansion. Expanding Tregs with activated donor B cells appeared to identify the most biologically relevant and donor-specific TCRbeta repertoire.

For TCRbeta CDR3 sequencing, genomic DNA was extracted from sorted cells using the QIAGEN DNeasy Blood and Tissue Kit. High-throughput TCRbeta CDR3 sequencing, which included PCR amplification with bias correction and internal controls, was done commercially through immunoSEQ. Under the source paper's analysis protocol: Unique productive TCRbeta sequences were defined by CDR3 nucleotide sequence where primers matched, and otherwise by CDR3 amino acid sequence together with Vbeta and Jbeta genes. To correct sorting error, sequences shared between sorted populations at a frequency ratio of 2:1 or less were removed; the rest were assigned to the higher population. A sequence was defined as donor-reactive if the sequence was expanded at least 5-fold in CFSE-low cells compared with unstimulated cells and had a frequency of at least 0.01% in CFSE-low cells. Repertoire divergence was quantified by Jensen-Shannon divergence using the top 100 TCRbeta sequences ranked by frequency. For samples with multiple sequencing runs, sorting error was corrected in each run separately before the runs were combined. TCRdb took over this immuneACCESS table, retaining in-frame rearrangements with V and J assigned. Such tables are incomplete; in checked studies, under half of the missing clones stem from an unresolved V gene, and the remainder is unexplained. For V, J and clone size, that table is used; D and trimming come from the DNA. In this sample the table shows tens of thousands of clones, approximately 84% of which occur a single time. The ten largest clones represent roughly 26% of the sample.

The rearranged chain carries TRBV4-3 and TRBJ2-7; the junction holds 7 bases that match TRBD2. The source was CD8+ T cells from blood (PBMCs), collected 6 months after the transplant. The TCR sequence derives from a human patient who received a combined kidney and bone marrow transplant. After a transplant, the donor of the graft may account for some T cells. The sequence in DNA is TGCGCCAGCAGCCAAGAGAGGAGGGAGGGTTCCTACGAGCAGTACTTC. This encodes CASSQERREGSYEQYF.